The 23 T cell receptor beta chains below come from one sample, sequenced in a study of graft-versus-host responses after intestinal transplantation. These TCRs' antigens remain unknown. Data came from immunoSEQ multiplex PCR; TCRdb stores just in-frame clones and leaves some out. Of about 64,000 clones listed, over 90% were seen once; the top ten hold around 1.7%. Sequencing used unstimulated CD8+ T cells sorted from spleen or lymph node cells, obtained before transplant. All receptors derive from a human donor who was the organ donor for an intestinal transplant.

The chain uses TRBV7-8 and TRBJ1-5; D gene unclear. V was clipped by 1 base and J by 2 bases, with 9 bases between them. This CDR3 spans 15 amino acids. Per the germline V gene, CDR1 is SGHVS and CDR2 is FQNEAQ. The CDR3 DNA reads as TGTGCCAGCAGCTTAGGTGGCGGAGGCAATCAGCCCCAGCATTTT. Translated: CASSLGGGGNQPQHF.

The chain couples TRBV4-1 to TRBJ2-1; TRBD2 aligns across 8 bases. This CDR3 is 17 amino acids long. Germline V CDR1 and CDR2: MGHRA, YSYEKL. V trimming: 2 bases; J trimming: 4 bases; junction bases outside the gene matches: 10. The CDR3, as DNA: TGCGCCAGCAGCCAACCCCAAGCGGGAGTCGCTTACAATGAGCAGTTCTTC. It is translated as CASSQPQAGVAYNEQFF.

The chain couples TRBV7-2 to TRBJ2-7, with TRBD2 matching 13 bases. CDR1 SGHTA and CDR2 FQGNSA come from the germline V gene. The J segment lost 4 bases and the V segment lost 5 bases, leaving 5 bases of the junction unmatched. The CDR3 is made up of 15 amino acids. The CDR3 here is CASSLRTSGSYEQYF. The CDR3 nucleotides read TGTGCCAGCAGCCTGAGGACTAGCGGGAGTTACGAGCAGTACTTC. Looking up the rest from reference TRBV7-2 and TRBJ2-7 gives the full variable domain: GAGVSQSPSNKVTEKGKDVELRCDPISGHTALYWYRQSLGQGLEFLIYFQGNSAPDKSGLPSDRFSAERTGGSVSTLTIQRTQQEDSAVYLCASSLRTSGSYEQYFGPGTRLTVT.

The rearrangement joins TRBV13 to TRBJ2-5; maybe TRBD2 (6 bases). The germline CDR1 and CDR2 sequences are PRHDT and FYEKMQ (reference sequence). This CDR3 spans 15 amino acids. The ends were cut back, 1 base at V and 4 bases at J, with 13 bases in the middle. The CDR3 sequence is CASSLDGGSVETQYF. DNA of the CDR3: TGTGCCAGCAGCTTAGATGGAGGGTCGGTAGAGACCCAGTACTTC.

The sample holds a few counts of this clone. At the DNA level, this CDR3 is encoded by other sequences in the same sample as well. This chain connects TRBV27 to TRBJ2-7; 10 bases line up with TRBD2. Losses at the gene ends were 0 bases for V and 4 bases for J; bases not matched to a gene: 0. Germline V CDR1 and CDR2: MNHEY, SMNVEV (reference sequence). The length of the CDR3 is 14 residues. CDR3 region: CASSLSSGGYEQYF. The CDR3 nucleotides are TGTGCCAGCAGTTTATCTAGCGGGGGGTACGAGCAGTACTTC.

The rearrangement joins TRBV6-1 to TRBJ1-2; 8 bases fit TRBD1. The CDR3 length is 13 residues. The junction had 4 bases not matched to a gene; V was cut back by 6 bases and J by 4 bases. Germline values: CDR1 MNHNS, CDR2 SASEGT. CDR3 loop: CASSDTGGYGYTF. The CDR3 bases are TGTGCCAGCAGCGACACAGGGGGCTATGGCTACACCTTC.

The chain uses TRBV7-2 and TRBJ2-7; D is uncertain. The length of the CDR3 is 12 residues. Trimming shortened V by 5 bases and J by 3 bases, and 8 bases separated the two germline ends. CDR1 SGHTA and CDR2 FQGNSA come from the germline V gene. In DNA form, the CDR3 reads TGTGCCAGCAGCGGGCTGAACTACGAGCAGTACTTC. This sequence encodes CASSGLNYEQYF. The entire variable domain, with the rest obtained from reference TRBV7-2 and TRBJ2-7, is as follows: GAGVSQSPSNKVTEKGKDVELRCDPISGHTALYWYRQSLGQGLEFLIYFQGNSAPDKSGLPSDRFSAERTGGSVSTLTIQRTQQEDSAVYLCASSGLNYEQYFGPGTRLTVT.

V is TRBV7-8 and J is TRBJ1-5; no firm D call. Germline V gene data show CDR1 as SGHVS and CDR2 as FQNEAQ. There are 12 residues in the CDR3. With 4 bases removed from V and 9 bases from J, the gap between germline ends came to 10 bases. Written as DNA, the CDR3 is TGTGCCAGCAGCTCCCGGGGAGTGCCCCAGCATTTT. This gives the protein CASSSRGVPQHF.

The chain uses TRBV7-8 and TRBJ2-5, with D maybe TRBD1 (6 bases). The DNA end favors TRBJ2-7, so the J call may be wrong. Germline V gives CDR1 SGHVS, CDR2 FQNEAQ. This CDR3 spans 15 amino acids. CDR3 sequence reads: CASSLVDSLTYEQYF. CDR3 DNA: TGTGCCAGCAGTCTAGTGGACAGCCTGACCTACGAGCAGTACTTC.

This chain connects TRBV30 to TRBJ2-7, with 9 bases lining up with TRBD1. CDR1 is GTSNPN, CDR2 SVGIG, per germline (reference sequence). J lost 3 bases, V lost 1 base, and 7 bases had no gene match. The CDR3 has 15 amino acids. Here the CDR3 reads CAWSGEGQGLYEQYF. The CDR3 coding sequence is TGTGCCTGGAGTGGAGAGGGACAGGGACTCTACGAGCAGTACTTC.

The chain has TRBV2 and TRBJ2-7; 13 positions agree with TRBD2. The V segment lost 1 base and the J segment 0 bases; nucleotides outside the gene matches: 6. The CDR3 spans 18 residues. CDR1 and CDR2 from the germline V gene are SNHLY and FYNNEI. Here the CDR3 DNA reads TGTGCCAGCAGTGAAGGAAGGACTAGCGGGAGCATCTCCTACGAGCAGTACTTC. Translation gives CASSEGRTSGSISYEQYF.

J is TRBJ1-5 and V is TRBV28; TRBD1 aligns across 8 bases. The CDR3 loop spans 19 amino acids. V was clipped by 6 bases and J by 2 bases; unmatched bases: 18. The germline V gene encodes CDR1 MDHEN and CDR2 SYDVKM. The CDR3 DNA reads as TGTGCCAGCAGCTCCTATGACAAAGAAGACAGGGGTCGCAATCAGCCCCAGCATTTT. Encoded protein: CASSSYDKEDRGRNQPQHF. The full variable domain, completed using reference TRBV28 and TRBJ1-5, is DVKVTQSSRYLVKRTGEKVFLECVQDMDHENMFWYRQDPGLGLRLIYFSYDVKMKEKGDIPEGYSVSREKKERFSLILESASTNQTSMYLCASSSYDKEDRGRNQPQHFGDGTRLSIL.

This sequence joins TRBV11-3 and TRBJ1-2; 9 bases match TRBD1. CDR1 and CDR2 (germline): SGHNT, YENEEA. J gave up 6 bases and V 6 bases, and 5 bases lay outside the gene matches. The CDR3 contains 13 residues. CDR3 sequence reads: CASRDRGGDGYTF. The DNA of the CDR3 is TGTGCCAGCAGGGACAGGGGAGGTGATGGCTACACCTTC.

This chain joins TRBV10-1 and TRBJ2-2, with TRBD2 matching 10 bases. Germline V gene sequence: CDR1 WNHNN, CDR2 SYGVQD (reference sequence). The CDR3 sequence is 15 residues long. The trim removed 3 bases at V and 3 bases at J, leaving 1 base unmatched. CDR3 protein: CASSEGTSDTGELFF. CDR3 bases: TGCGCCAGCAGTGAAGGGACTAGCGACACCGGGGAGCTGTTTTTT.

This clone showed up just once. The CDR3 is CASSPQGAFQETQYF. CDR3 coding DNA: TGTGCCAGCAGCCCACAGGGGGCGTTCCAAGAGACCCAGTACTTC. This chain connects TRBV11-2 to TRBJ2-5, with 9 bases fitting TRBD1. The ends lost 5 bases at V and 1 base at J; junction bases unmatched: 5. CDR3 size: 15 residues. Per germline, CDR1 SGHAT and CDR2 FQNNGV. The whole variable domain, filled in from reference TRBV11-2 and TRBJ2-5, reads EAGVAQSPRYKIIEKRQSVAFWCNPISGHATLYWYQQILGQGPKLLIQFQNNGVVDDSQLPKDRFSAERLKGVDSTLKIQPAKLEDSAVYLCASSPQGAFQETQYFGPGTRLLVL.

V usage is TRBV6-5 and J usage is TRBJ2-2, with TRBD2 identical over 7 bases. The CDR3 runs 14 residues. J gave up 3 bases and V 6 bases, and 4 bases lay outside the gene matches. Germline V gene data show CDR1 as MNHEY and CDR2 as SVGAGI. CDR3 DNA sequence: TGTGCCAGCAGCGGGGGGATTTACACCGGGGAGCTGTTTTTT. Translating it yields CASSGGIYTGELFF.

This clone is deemed medium-sized. The rearrangement uses TRBV4-2 and TRBJ2-7; 8 nucleotides line up with TRBD2. The germline V gene encodes CDR1 LGHNA and CDR2 YNFKEQ. The CDR3 sequence is 17 residues long. Trimming took 0 bases from V and 3 from J; bases not matched to a gene: 10. The CDR3 region is CASSQDPSGGGIYEQYF. CDR3 coding DNA: TGTGCCAGCAGCCAAGATCCATCAGGCGGGGGGATCTACGAGCAGTACTTC.

This chain connects TRBV6-1 to TRBJ2-1; 11 bases align to TRBD2. The V segment lost 3 bases and the J segment 4 bases; nucleotides outside the gene matches: 8. Germline-derived CDR1 and CDR2 are MNHNS and SASEGT. This CDR3 comprises 17 residues. CDR3 bases: TGTGCCAGCAGTGATGAGACTAGCGGGATAGCTTACAATGAGCAGTTCTTC. This translates into CASSDETSGIAYNEQFF.

The rearrangement uses TRBV2 and TRBJ2-2; TRBD2 is a possible D gene (6 bases). Germline V gene data show CDR1 as SNHLY and CDR2 as FYNNEI. With 10 bases removed from V and 6 bases from J, the gap between germline ends came to 15 bases. CDR3 length: 13 residues. CDR3 loop: CAKGRRESGELFF. Here the CDR3 DNA reads TGTGCCAAGGGGAGGAGGGAATCCGGGGAGCTGTTTTTT.

The count of this clone is one. The chain recombines TRBV7-9 with TRBJ2-7; 7 nucleotides align to TRBD1. This CDR3 contains 16 residues. The V and J ends lost 5 bases and 0 bases, in that order; junction bases with no gene match: 10. Per the germline V gene, CDR1 is SEHNR and CDR2 is FQNEAQ (reference sequence). The CDR3 sequence: CASSHQQGQTSYEQYF. CDR3 DNA: TGTGCCAGCAGCCACCAACAGGGACAGACCTCCTACGAGCAGTACTTC.

The chain combines TRBV4-1 with TRBJ1-3, with 7 bases aligning to TRBD1. The V and J ends lost 6 bases and 1 base, in that order; junction bases with no gene match: 15. The CDR3 is 18 amino acids. Germline V gene sequence: CDR1 MGHRA, CDR2 YSYEKL. For the CDR3, the DNA is TGCGCCAGCAGTCGAAAACAGGGGCGTCCCTTATCTGGAAACACCATATATTTT. It codes for CASSRKQGRPLSGNTIYF.

The chain employs TRBV6-1 and TRBJ2-7, with 9 bases matching TRBD2. Per the germline V gene, CDR1 is MNHNS and CDR2 is SASEGT. J gave up 7 bases and V 1 base, and 8 bases lay outside the gene matches. CDR3 size: 15 residues. CDR3 in amino acids: CASSEGAGTSYEQYF. The CDR3 DNA is TGTGCCAGCAGTGAAGGCGCCGGGACTAGCTATGAGCAGTACTTC.

V gene TRBV4-2 combines with J gene TRBJ2-7; no clear D. The CDR3 is 18 amino acids. Trimming left V 0 bases short and J 3 bases short, with 21 bases between. CDR1 LGHNA and CDR2 YNFKEQ come from the germline V gene. DNA of the CDR3: TGTGCCAGCAGCCAAGATCCGCGGATTGGCGGAAACCTCTACGAGCAGTACTTC. This codes for CASSQDPRIGGNLYEQYF.